The 10 T cell receptor beta chains below come from one sample, sequenced in a study of blood T cell repertoires in COVID-19. Sequencing was performed with immunoSEQ multiplex PCR; in TCRdb, only in-frame clones are kept and a portion is missing. The sample includes about 440,000 clones, about 89% of them seen just once. Material for sequencing was peripheral blood. The receptors shown here come from a woman younger than 45 with acute or convalescent COVID-19.

V gene TRBV30 combines with J gene TRBJ2-7; tentatively, D is TRBD1 (5 bases). The CDR3 runs 11 residues. V gave up 8 bases and J gave up 2 bases, with 10 bases separating them. Germline V gene sequence: CDR1 GTSNPN, CDR2 SVGIG (reference sequence). The chain's CDR3 is CAGDSAYEQYF. The CDR3 DNA is TGTGCCGGAGACAGTGCCTACGAGCAGTACTTC. The whole variable domain, filled in from reference TRBV30 and TRBJ2-7, reads SQTIHQWPATLVQPVGSPLSLECTVEGTSNPNLYWYRQAAGRGLQLLFYSVGIGQISSEVPQNLSASRPQDRQFILSSKKLLLSDSGFYLCAGDSAYEQYFGPGTRLTVT.

This clone has just a few counts. This chain connects TRBV28 to TRBJ1-5; a possible D gene is TRBD1 (5 bases). The CDR3 runs 15 residues. V dropped 6 bases and J dropped 1 base, with 13 bases sitting between them. Germline loops: CDR1 MDHEN, CDR2 SYDVKM. The CDR3 protein is CASSIRELSNQPQHF. The DNA for the CDR3 is TGTGCCAGCAGCATCAGGGAATTGAGCAATCAGCCCCAGCATTTT.

The gene calls are TRBV24-1 and TRBJ1-4; D ambiguous. CDR3 size: 14 residues. Trimming took off 3 bases at V and 11 bases at J, with 15 bases between the two ends. Germline assignment: CDR1 KGHDR and CDR2 SFDVKD. In nucleotides, the CDR3 is TGTGCCACCAGTGATCCCCGAAAACCGGGGAAACTGTTTTTT. The encoded protein is CATSDPRKPGKLFF.

This CDR3 reads CASSQEWRRTGGKETQYF. CDR3 nucleotides: TGTGCCAGCAGCCAAGAGTGGCGTAGGACAGGGGGCAAGGAGACCCAGTACTTC. The V gene is TRBV4-2, the J gene TRBJ2-5, with TRBD1 identical over 11 bases. Germline CDR1 and CDR2: LGHNA and YNFKEQ. V shed 0 bases, J shed 5 bases, and the junction held 11 bases outside the gene matches. The CDR3 is 18 amino acids.

This chain connects TRBV20-1 to TRBJ2-1; no definite D call. The CDR3 has 11 residues. V lost 3 bases and J lost 7, with 7 bases in between. The germline gives CDR1 DFQATT, CDR2 SNEGSKA (reference sequence). In DNA, the CDR3 is TGCAGTGCTAGCGCGGAGAATGAGCAGTTCTTC. It codes for CSASAENEQFF.

This clone was observed a single time. V and J are TRBV4-1 and TRBJ2-1; D uncertain. Trimming stripped 2 bases from V and 6 bases from J, with 8 bases between. Germline CDR1 reads MGHRA; CDR2 reads YSYEKL. CDR3 size: 13 residues. This chain's CDR3 is CASSQPGVNEQFF. CDR3 nucleotides: TGCGCCAGCAGCCAACCGGGTGTCAATGAGCAGTTCTTC.

V and J are TRBV30 and TRBJ2-4; 12 bases are a match to TRBD2. Trimming took 2 bases from V and 0 from J; bases not matched to a gene: 5. The CDR3 is made up of 17 amino acids. Germline lookup yields CDR1 GTSNPN and CDR2 SVGIG (reference sequence). CDR3 loop: CAWSTRLAGVAKNIQYF. As DNA, the CDR3 is TGTGCCTGGAGTACCCGACTAGCGGGAGTAGCCAAAAACATTCAGTACTTC.

This chain uses TRBV6-6 with TRBJ1-4; D gene unclear. The CDR3 spans 15 residues. Trimming took 7 bases from V and 0 from J, leaving 12 bases between them. Germline CDR1 and CDR2: MNHNY and SVGAGI (reference sequence). The CDR3 DNA reads TGTGCCAGCATTAAAAGCAGGTCAACTAATGAAAAACTGTTTTTT. Protein product: CASIKSRSTNEKLFF.

This clone has just a few counts. This sequence joins TRBV7-8 and TRBJ2-7; no definite D call. Trimming removed 3 bases at V and 2 bases at J, with 11 bases between. The CDR3 consists of 14 residues. Looked up from germline, CDR1 is SGHVS and CDR2 is FQNEAQ. CDR3 sequence: CASSFRRLAYEQYF. CDR3 nucleotides: TGTGCCAGCAGCTTTAGGAGATTAGCCTACGAGCAGTACTTC. Filled out from reference TRBV7-8 and TRBJ2-7, the complete variable domain reads GAGVSQSPRYKVAKRGQDVALRCDPISGHVSLFWYQQALGQGPEFLTYFQNEAQLDKSGLPSDRFFAERPEGSVSTLKIQRTQQEDSAVYLCASSFRRLAYEQYFGPGTRLTVT.

This clone was seen a single time. The rearrangement joins TRBV5-1 to TRBJ2-1, with 8 bases matching TRBD2. CDR3 length: 19 amino acids. The V segment lost 3 bases and the J segment 0 bases; nucleotides outside the gene matches: 14. Germline assignment: CDR1 SGHRS and CDR2 YFSETQ. CDR3 loop: CASSSPEAGVSSSYNEQFF. The DNA of the CDR3 is TGCGCCAGCAGCTCGCCCGAAGCGGGGGTGTCAAGCTCCTACAATGAGCAGTTCTTC.